This is a list of T cell receptor beta chains from one sample in a study of beta chain features in type 1 diabetes. The method was immunoSEQ multiplex PCR; TCRdb's version includes in-frame clones alone and lacks a portion of them. The data hold fewer than 250,000 clones, with 14% observed a single time. Sequences were obtained from naive CD4+ T cells from blood. Receptors were obtained from a woman between 35 and 50 years old in good health. The CDR3 runs from the conserved cysteine through the conserved F or W. The D gene is left open where the match is weak. Rows give clone size only sometimes, using once, few, many, or a class for an expanded clone.

v_gene,abundance,d_gene,j_gene,CDR3aa,CDR3nt
TRBV5-1,.,TRBD2,TRBJ2-3,CASSPLGGSVSTDTQYF,TGCGCCAGCAGTCCCCTCGGGGGGAGCGTTAGCACAGATACGCAGTATTTT
TRBV5-1,.,.,TRBJ2-7,CASSQRGGVEQYF,TGCGCCAGCAGCCAAAGAGGCGGGGTCGAGCAGTACTTC
TRBV7-6,.,TRBD1,TRBJ1-2,CASSLAPRGQDYGYTF,TGTGCCAGCAGCTTAGCGCCCAGGGGGCAGGACTATGGCTACACCTTC
TRBV29-1,.,.,TRBJ2-2,CSVAGLASSTGELFF,TGCAGCGTGGCAGGTTTAGCGTCTAGCACCGGGGAGCTGTTTTTT
TRBV6-1,few,.,TRBJ2-2,CASHLTGPTGELFF,TGTGCCAGCCACCTAACAGGGCCCACCGGGGAGCTGTTTTTT
TRBV4-3,few,.,TRBJ1-5,CASSQRTGNQPQHF,TGCGCCAGCAGCCAACGGACGGGGAATCAGCCCCAGCATTTT
TRBV5-4,many,.,TRBJ1-4,CASSLTQGASQKLFF,TGTGCCAGCAGCCTGACACAGGGAGCGTCGCAAAAACTGTTTTTT
TRBV9,few,TRBD2,TRBJ2-1,CASSKVLAGYNEQFF,TGTGCCAGCAGCAAGGTGCTAGCGGGGTACAATGAGCAGTTCTTC
TRBV5-1,.,TRBD2,TRBJ2-3,CASSLGRGGDTQYF,TGCGCCAGCAGCTTGGGGCGGGGGGGAGATACGCAGTATTTT
TRBV2,few,.,TRBJ1-2,CASSGVSGVYGYTF,TGTGCCAGCAGTGGGGTATCGGGGGTCTATGGCTACACCTTC
TRBV5-1,.,TRBD1,TRBJ1-2,CASSHGQGNDGYTF,TGCGCCAGCAGCCACGGACAGGGTAATGATGGCTACACCTTC
TRBV2,.,.,TRBJ2-1,CASRDTGLSLDNEQFF,TGTGCCAGCAGAGATACGGGACTGAGCCTCGACAATGAGCAGTTCTTC
TRBV5-1,few,.,TRBJ2-5,CASSSAGKGETQYF,TGCGCCAGCAGCTCCGCGGGGAAGGGAGAGACCCAGTACTTC
TRBV19,few,TRBD2,TRBJ2-1,CASSIAGVGTYEQFF,TGTGCCAGTAGTATCGCGGGGGTTGGCACTTATGAGCAGTTCTTC
TRBV7-9,few,TRBD1,TRBJ2-5,CASSPGTGQYQETQYF,TGTGCCAGCAGCCCCGGGACAGGGCAGTACCAAGAGACCCAGTACTTC
TRBV6-1,few,.,TRBJ1-4,CASSESTGMNEKLFF,TGTGCCAGCAGTGAATCGACGGGGATGAATGAAAAACTGTTTTTT
TRBV6-1,few,.,TRBJ1-1,CASSEYTGNTEAFF,TGTGCCAGCAGTGAATATACAGGGAACACTGAAGCTTTCTTT
TRBV27,few,.,TRBJ2-7,CASSLLRSRSYEQYF,TGTGCCAGCAGTTTACTGCGGAGTCGCTCCTACGAGCAGTACTTC
TRBV18,few,TRBD1,TRBJ1-2,CASSHGRLQGDGYTF,TGTGCCAGCTCACATGGACGCCTACAGGGGGATGGCTACACCTTC
TRBV11-2,few,TRBD1,TRBJ2-7,CASSSLRQGRRYEQYF,TGTGCCAGCAGTTCACTCCGACAGGGTCGTAGGTACGAGCAGTACTTC
TRBV2,few,.,TRBJ2-7,CASSGQDHYEQYF,TGTGCCAGCAGTGGGCAGGATCACTACGAGCAGTACTTC
TRBV5-1,few,TRBD1,TRBJ2-1,CASSLVGQGAPPPGNEQFF,TGCGCCAGCAGCTTGGTGGGACAGGGGGCGCCGCCACCGGGGAATGAGCAGTTCTTC
TRBV18,.,TRBD1,TRBJ1-5,CASSRGQPNQPQHF,TGTGCCAGCTCACGGGGACAGCCGAATCAGCCCCAGCATTTT
TRBV7-2,few,TRBD1,TRBJ1-5,CASSPSRDRGSQPQHF,TGTGCCAGCTCACCTTCCCGGGACAGGGGATCTCAGCCCCAGCATTTT
TRBV28,.,TRBD1,TRBJ1-2,CASSFTTTGDGYTF,TGTGCCAGCAGTTTCACAACGACAGGGGATGGCTACACCTTC
TRBV12-5,few,.,TRBJ2-6,CASGSFPGQGASSSGANVLTF,TGTGCTAGTGGTTCGTTCCCTGGGCAGGGTGCCTCGAGCTCTGGGGCCAACGTCCTGACTTTC
TRBV6-6,few,TRBD2,TRBJ2-1,CASSYSGGYNEQFF,TGTGCCAGCAGTTACAGCGGGGGGTACAATGAGCAGTTCTTC
TRBV5-1,.,TRBD1,TRBJ1-4,CASSSSGQGSSGGEKLFF,TGCGCCAGCAGCTCTTCGGGACAGGGATCATCTGGGGGTGAAAAACTGTTTTTT
TRBV10-1,.,.,TRBJ2-7,CASEDHNYEQYF,TGCGCCAGCGAGGATCATAACTACGAGCAGTACTTC